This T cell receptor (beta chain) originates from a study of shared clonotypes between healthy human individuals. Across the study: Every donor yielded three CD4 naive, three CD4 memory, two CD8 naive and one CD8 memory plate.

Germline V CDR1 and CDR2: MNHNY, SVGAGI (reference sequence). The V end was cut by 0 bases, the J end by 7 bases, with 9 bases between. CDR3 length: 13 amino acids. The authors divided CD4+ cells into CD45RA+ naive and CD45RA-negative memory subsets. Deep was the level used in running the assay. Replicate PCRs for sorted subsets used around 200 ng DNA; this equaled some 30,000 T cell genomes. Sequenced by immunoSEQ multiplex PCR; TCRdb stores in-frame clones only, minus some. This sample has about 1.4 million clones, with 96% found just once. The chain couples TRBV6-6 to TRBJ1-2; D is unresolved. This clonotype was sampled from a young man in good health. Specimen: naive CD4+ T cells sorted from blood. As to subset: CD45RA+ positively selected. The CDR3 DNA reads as TGTGCCAGCAGTTACTCTACGTTAGGTGGCTACACCTTC. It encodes CASSYSTLGGYTF.